The clone carrying this T cell receptor (beta chain) is identified as medium-sized from frequency. Its specificity is unknown. This sample was included in a study of T cells in severe cutaneous drug reactions. Study overall: Blister fluids or cells and PBMC were collected from patients in acute or recovery stage.

Germline CDR1 is ENHRY and CDR2 is SYGVKD. The CDR3 is 17 residues long. General observations from the study: TRBV12-4 use rose strongly in carbamazepine-induced Stevens-Johnson syndrome or toxic epidermal necrolysis, averaging approximately 32% in blister cells and roughly 4.6% in PBMC.

Sequenced patients had Stevens-Johnson syndrome or toxic epidermal necrolysis caused by carbamazepine. Peripheral blood was from CBZ-SJS/TEN patients: a few Han Chinese, roughly 6 European. TCR subtype-specific primers in iRepertoire multiplex PCR prepared libraries for bulk and single-cell sequencing. Following a re-call of the multiplex PCR reads, TCRdb has one entry per CDR3 protein and lacks DNA. The sample has over 1,000 distinct CDR3 sequences. The receptor was isolated from a human donor with a severe cutaneous adverse drug reaction. This chain uses TRBV10-3 with TRBJ1-5; TCRdb designates TRBD1, a call that cannot be tested without DNA. Sequenced sample: PBMCs. CDR3 sequence: CAISESKRTGRDQPQHF.